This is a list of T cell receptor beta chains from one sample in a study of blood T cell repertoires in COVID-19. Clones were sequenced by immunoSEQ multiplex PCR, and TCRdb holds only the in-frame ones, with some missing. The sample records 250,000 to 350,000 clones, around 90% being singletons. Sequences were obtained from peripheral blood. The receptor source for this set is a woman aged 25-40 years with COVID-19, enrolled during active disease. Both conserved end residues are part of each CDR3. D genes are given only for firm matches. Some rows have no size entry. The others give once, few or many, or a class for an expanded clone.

cdr3_nt: TGCGCCAGCAGCTTGGCCGGGTGGAACGGGGAGCTGTTTTTT
cdr3_aa: CASSLAGWNGELFF
d_call: NA
cdr3_length: 14
clone_size: NA
v_call: TRBV5-1
j_call: TRBJ2-2

cdr3_nt: TGTGCCAGCAGTGGACTAGCGGGAGGGAATGAGCAGTTCTTC
cdr3_aa: CASSGLAGGNEQFF
d_call: TRBD2
cdr3_length: 14
clone_size: NA
v_call: TRBV2
j_call: TRBJ2-1

cdr3_nt: TGTGCCAGCAGTCCAATAGGGACAGGCTATGGCTACACCTTC
cdr3_aa: CASSPIGTGYGYTF
d_call: TRBD1
cdr3_length: 14
clone_size: NA
v_call: TRBV27
j_call: TRBJ1-2

cdr3_nt: TGTGCCACCAGCAGAGGACAGGAGAGTCAGCCCCAGCATTTT
cdr3_aa: CATSRGQESQPQHF
d_call: NA
cdr3_length: 14
clone_size: NA
v_call: TRBV15
j_call: TRBJ1-5

cdr3_nt: TGTGCCAGCAGCGCCTCTAGCGGGAGTTCCTACAATGAGCAGTTCTTC
cdr3_aa: CASSASSGSSYNEQFF
d_call: TRBD2
cdr3_length: 16
clone_size: NA
v_call: TRBV7-9
j_call: TRBJ2-1

cdr3_nt: TGTGCCGGGGCAGCTTCCTACGAGCAGTACTTC
cdr3_aa: CAGAASYEQYF
d_call: NA
cdr3_length: 11
clone_size: NA
v_call: TRBV2
j_call: TRBJ2-7

cdr3_nt: TGCGCCAGCAGTGACAGAATGAACACCGGGGAGCTGTTTTTT
cdr3_aa: CASSDRMNTGELFF
d_call: NA
cdr3_length: 14
clone_size: NA
v_call: TRBV10-1
j_call: TRBJ2-2

cdr3_nt: TGTGCCTGGAGTGTTGGGCAGGGCCTCGAGCAGTACTTC
cdr3_aa: CAWSVGQGLEQYF
d_call: NA
cdr3_length: 13
clone_size: NA
v_call: TRBV30
j_call: TRBJ2-7

cdr3_nt: TGCGCCAGCAGCCTGACTCCCGCGGGGACGCTCAACGAGCAGTACTTC
cdr3_aa: CASSLTPAGTLNEQYF
d_call: NA
cdr3_length: 16
clone_size: NA
v_call: TRBV4-3
j_call: TRBJ2-7

cdr3_nt: TGCGCCAGCAGCTTGGGAACAGATAATACGCAGTATTTT
cdr3_aa: CASSLGTDNTQYF
d_call: NA
cdr3_length: 13
clone_size: NA
v_call: TRBV5-1
j_call: TRBJ2-3

cdr3_nt: TGTGCCACCAGTGATTTAGTCTTCGGGGGCACAGATACGCAGTATTTT
cdr3_aa: CATSDLVFGGTDTQYF
d_call: NA
cdr3_length: 16
clone_size: NA
v_call: TRBV24-1
j_call: TRBJ2-3

cdr3_nt: TGTGCCAGCAGCGCTAGCGGGAGGGCCGTCAATGAGCAGTTCTTC
cdr3_aa: CASSASGRAVNEQFF
d_call: TRBD2
cdr3_length: 15
clone_size: NA
v_call: TRBV9
j_call: TRBJ2-1

cdr3_nt: TGCGCCAGCAGCTTACCGGGACAGGGGAGGACCCTCCACTTT
cdr3_aa: CASSLPGQGRTLHF
d_call: TRBD1
cdr3_length: 14
clone_size: NA
v_call: TRBV5-1
j_call: TRBJ1-6

cdr3_nt: TGCGCCAGCACCCTAGCGGGAGGTTACAATGAGCAGTTCTTC
cdr3_aa: CASTLAGGYNEQFF
d_call: TRBD2
cdr3_length: 14
clone_size: NA
v_call: TRBV5-1
j_call: TRBJ2-1

cdr3_nt: TGTGCCAGCAGCGTAGTAACGGGGGGCGAGCAGTACTTC
cdr3_aa: CASSVVTGGEQYF
d_call: TRBD2
cdr3_length: 13
clone_size: NA
v_call: TRBV9
j_call: TRBJ2-7

cdr3_nt: TGTGCCTGGAACCGGGGACAGGGGGGATACGATGGCTACACCTTC
cdr3_aa: CAWNRGQGGYDGYTF
d_call: TRBD1
cdr3_length: 15
clone_size: NA
v_call: TRBV30
j_call: TRBJ1-2

cdr3_nt: TGTGCCAGCACCTCACGGAGGGTCGGGAATGAAGCTTTCTTT
cdr3_aa: CASTSRRVGNEAFF
d_call: NA
cdr3_length: 14
clone_size: NA
v_call: TRBV5-8
j_call: TRBJ1-1

cdr3_nt: TGCGCCAGCAGCTCAGGACAAGGGGTGTCACCCCTCCACTTT
cdr3_aa: CASSSGQGVSPLHF
d_call: NA
cdr3_length: 14
clone_size: NA
v_call: TRBV5-1
j_call: TRBJ1-6

cdr3_nt: TGTGCCAGCAGTTCGACAGCTAACTATGGCTACACCTTC
cdr3_aa: CASSSTANYGYTF
d_call: NA
cdr3_length: 13
clone_size: few
v_call: TRBV27
j_call: TRBJ1-2

cdr3_nt: TGTGCCAGCAGCTTTTTCCAGGGGCCCGGCAATGAGCAGTTCTTC
cdr3_aa: CASSFFQGPGNEQFF
d_call: NA
cdr3_length: 15
clone_size: NA
v_call: TRBV11-3
j_call: TRBJ2-1

cdr3_nt: TGTGCCAGCAGTCCGCGAGGAGGAACATATGGCTACACCTTC
cdr3_aa: CASSPRGGTYGYTF
d_call: NA
cdr3_length: 14
clone_size: NA
v_call: TRBV6-5
j_call: TRBJ1-2

cdr3_nt: TGCGCCAGCAGCTTTCAGGGGAACACTGAAGCTTTCTTT
cdr3_aa: CASSFQGNTEAFF
d_call: NA
cdr3_length: 13
clone_size: NA
v_call: TRBV5-1
j_call: TRBJ1-1

cdr3_nt: TGTGCCAGCAGCCGTCAAAGAGGAGGAGATACGCAGTATTTT
cdr3_aa: CASSRQRGGDTQYF
d_call: NA
cdr3_length: 14
clone_size: NA
v_call: TRBV6-6
j_call: TRBJ2-3

cdr3_nt: TGCGCCAGCAGCCAAGCGTCGACAGGGGTGAACACTGAAGCTTTCTTT
cdr3_aa: CASSQASTGVNTEAFF
d_call: TRBD1
cdr3_length: 16
clone_size: NA
v_call: TRBV4-1
j_call: TRBJ1-1

cdr3_nt: TGCGCCAGCAGCCAAGTCCTTCCGGCGACTAGCGGGAGCGAGCAGTTCTTC
cdr3_aa: CASSQVLPATSGSEQFF
d_call: TRBD2
cdr3_length: 17
clone_size: NA
v_call: TRBV4-3
j_call: TRBJ2-1

cdr3_nt: TGTGCCATCAGTAGGACTGGACCGAACTATGGCTACACCTTC
cdr3_aa: CAISRTGPNYGYTF
d_call: NA
cdr3_length: 14
clone_size: NA
v_call: TRBV10-3
j_call: TRBJ1-2

cdr3_nt: TGTGCCAGCAGCTTCGGTGCGGCCAGGGTCGGTCAGCCCCAGCATTTT
cdr3_aa: CASSFGAARVGQPQHF
d_call: NA
cdr3_length: 16
clone_size: few
v_call: TRBV7-2
j_call: TRBJ1-5

cdr3_nt: TGCAGTGCAACGACATATGGCTACACCTTC
cdr3_aa: CSATTYGYTF
d_call: NA
cdr3_length: 10
clone_size: NA
v_call: TRBV20-1
j_call: TRBJ1-2

cdr3_nt: TGTGCCAGCAGCTTGGCCCTGCGGGGGCCCGAAGTCCCGTATGAAAAACTGTTTTTT
cdr3_aa: CASSLALRGPEVPYEKLFF
d_call: NA
cdr3_length: 19
clone_size: NA
v_call: TRBV5-8
j_call: TRBJ1-4

cdr3_nt: TGTGCCAGCAGCCTTAGCGGGGGCTCCTACGAGCAGTACTTC
cdr3_aa: CASSLSGGSYEQYF
d_call: TRBD2
cdr3_length: 14
clone_size: NA
v_call: TRBV7-2
j_call: TRBJ2-7

cdr3_nt: TGTGCCAGCAGCTTACGGGGGGGAACTGAAGCTTTCTTT
cdr3_aa: CASSLRGGTEAFF
d_call: NA
cdr3_length: 13
clone_size: NA
v_call: TRBV7-3
j_call: TRBJ1-1